These 17 T cell receptor beta chains were all obtained from the same sample, sequenced in a study of shared clonotypes between healthy human individuals. Profiling relied on immunoSEQ multiplex PCR, and the TCRdb table lists in-frame clones only, not all of them. Among some 2.4 million clones, roughly 93% were seen once, and the ten largest hold 0.36%. Sequencing was done on a sample of naive CD4+ T cells from PBMCs. The subset here: CD45RA+ positively selected. All receptors derive from a man in his late teens or twenties in good health. Some clones in this sample may be carry-over from other donors' samples.

This chain joins TRBV12-5 and TRBJ2-3; D not certain. Trimming shortened V by 1 base and J by 2 bases, and 7 bases separated the two germline ends. CDR3 size: 14 residues. In germline, CDR1 is LGHNT, CDR2 FRNRAP. CDR3 nucleotide sequence: TGTGCTAGTGGTTTGGACGGTACCACAGATACGCAGTATTTT. Translating it yields CASGLDGTTDTQYF.

A word on this clone: This sample includes further DNA sequences coding for the same CDR3. The chain carries TRBV14 and TRBJ2-2; unclear D gene. This CDR3 comprises 12 residues. V lost 1 base and J 5 bases, leaving 2 bases between the germline ends. Germline CDR1 SGHDN, CDR2 FVKESK. The DNA of the CDR3 is TGTGCCAGCAGCCAAGCGACCGGGGAGCTGTTTTTT. Translated, it gives CASSQATGELFF.

Details on this clone: This CDR3 is also generated by other DNA sequences in the sample. This chain links TRBV28 with TRBJ1-5; tentative D call: TRBD1 (5 bases). Germline assignment: CDR1 MDHEN and CDR2 SYDVKM. The V and J ends lost 7 bases and 4 bases respectively, with 11 bases between them. This CDR3 contains 13 residues. The CDR3 DNA follows: TGTGCCAGCATTGGTCGGGGGAATCAGCCCCAGCATTTT. It codes for CASIGRGNQPQHF.

The chain combines TRBV7-9 with TRBJ1-2; D might be TRBD1 (5 bases). This CDR3 has 13 residues. CDR1 is SEHNR, CDR2 FQNEAQ, per germline (reference sequence). V was clipped by 4 bases and J by 8 bases, with 14 bases between them. The CDR3 loop is CASSSDPGTGYTF. The CDR3 bases are TGTGCCAGCAGCTCGGACCCCGGGACGGGCTACACCTTC.

This chain joins TRBV4-1 and TRBJ1-4, with TRBD1 identical over 9 bases. The CDR3 runs 15 residues. CDR1 and CDR2 from the germline V gene are MGHRA and YSYEKL. Trimming took 3 bases from V and 8 from J; bases not matched to a gene: 7. CDR3 in amino acids: CASSHSQGAREKLFF. Written as DNA, the CDR3 is TGCGCCAGCAGCCATTCACAGGGGGCAAGGGAAAAACTGTTTTTT.

The V gene is TRBV5-4, the J gene TRBJ1-2; D is perhaps TRBD1 (6 bases). Germline CDR1 and CDR2: SGHNT and YYREEE (reference sequence). Trimming removed 4 bases at V and 5 bases at J, with 12 bases between. The CDR3 runs 13 residues. CDR3 protein: CASSATGSYGYTF. The CDR3 nucleotides are TGTGCCAGCAGCGCGACAGGATCATATGGCTACACCTTC. Variable domain in full (rest from reference TRBV5-4 and TRBJ1-2): ETGVTQSPTHLIKTRGQQVTLRCSSQSGHNTVSWYQQALGQGPQFIFQYYREEENGRGNFPPRFSGLQFPNYSSELNVNALELDDSALYLCASSATGSYGYTFGSGTRLTVV.

In its sample, this clone was seen a few times. A read error is possible here, since a much larger clone lies one base away. This CDR3 is also generated by other DNA sequences in the sample. The rearrangement links TRBV7-3 to TRBJ1-1; D ambiguous. The V gene's germline CDR1 is SGHTA and CDR2 FQGTGA. The CDR3 sequence is 13 residues long. V gave up 2 bases and J gave up 1 base, with 5 bases separating them. CDR3 sequence reads: CASSLQENTEAFF. The CDR3 region has the DNA TGTGCCAGCAGCTTACAGGAGAACACTGAAGCTTTCTTT. The full variable domain, its missing parts supplied by reference TRBV7-3 and TRBJ1-1, is GAGVSQTPSNKVTEKGKYVELRCDPISGHTALYWYRQSLGQGPEFLIYFQGTGAADDSGLPNDRFFAVRPEGSVSTLKIQRTERGDSAVYLCASSLQENTEAFFGQGTRLTVV.

A single count supports this clone. This chain uses TRBV2 with TRBJ1-1; D unclear. Trimming left V 2 bases short and J 2 bases short, with 12 bases between. CDR1 SNHLY and CDR2 FYNNEI come from the germline V gene. The CDR3 totals 15 residues. CDR3 amino acids: CASSEKRPANTEAFF. CDR3 DNA sequence: TGTGCCAGCAGTGAAAAGAGGCCAGCAAACACTGAAGCTTTCTTT.

This clone was observed once. V is TRBV6-1 and J is TRBJ1-5; TRBD1 might be the D (5 bases). Germline CDR1 MNHNS, CDR2 SASEGT. The CDR3 consists of 13 residues. Trimming took 10 bases from V and 5 from J, leaving 15 bases between them. Here the CDR3 reads CAIRDSTDQPQHF. CDR3 nucleotide sequence: TGTGCCATCCGAGACAGCACAGATCAGCCCCAGCATTTT.

The chain joins TRBV7-9 to TRBJ1-2; TRBD1 agrees at 8 bases. There are 13 residues in the CDR3. Germline CDR1 is SEHNR and CDR2 is FQNEAQ (reference sequence). Trimming at V came to 1 base and at J to 8 bases, leaving 3 bases not matched to a gene. The CDR3 loop is CASSLGQGLGYTF. CDR3 nucleotides: TGTGCCAGCAGCTTAGGACAGGGGCTGGGCTACACCTTC.

V and J are TRBV27 and TRBJ1-1; TRBD1 matches at 8 bases. CDR3 length equals 16 residues. Unmatched junction bases numbered 7, after V lost 4 bases and J lost 0 bases. CDR1 MNHEY and CDR2 SMNVEV come from the germline V gene (reference sequence). In DNA form, the CDR3 reads TGTGCCAGCAGTTCCAGGGGGCGCGTTCTGAACACTGAAGCTTTCTTT. This codes for CASSSRGRVLNTEAFF.

As for this clone: Within the sample, other DNA sequences also encode this same CDR3. The chain combines TRBV2 with TRBJ1-1, with 7 bases that match TRBD1. This CDR3 has 14 residues. V gave up 3 bases and J gave up 3 bases; unmatched junction bases: 4. Germline-derived CDR1 and CDR2 are SNHLY and FYNNEI. CDR3 amino acids: CASSDQGGYTEAFF. In nucleotides, the CDR3 is TGTGCCAGCAGTGACCAGGGGGGGTACACTGAAGCTTTCTTT.

This clone was seen a handful of times. This chain uses TRBV29-1 with TRBJ1-1; weak D call: TRBD1 (5 bases). The germline V gene has CDR1 SQVTM and CDR2 ANQGSEA. The V and J ends lost 6 bases and 0 bases respectively, with 14 bases between them. The CDR3 has 14 residues. CDR3 DNA sequence: TGCAGCGTAATGGGGGTTTTATTGAACACTGAAGCTTTCTTT. This codes for CSVMGVLLNTEAFF.

This chain links TRBV29-1 with TRBJ2-1; no clear D. The germline V gene encodes CDR1 SQVTM and CDR2 ANQGSEA. The CDR3 loop spans 12 amino acids. V was pared by 7 bases and J by 7 bases, with 14 bases between. Written as DNA, the CDR3 is TGCAGCGCCCGGAGTCTCGCAAATGAGCAGTTCTTC. Protein: CSARSLANEQFF.

As concerns this clone: In the same sample, other DNA sequences code for this CDR3. The chain joins TRBV28 to TRBJ1-3; TRBD1 aligns across 7 bases. J was trimmed by 1 base and V by 8 bases; bases with no gene match: 5. This CDR3 has 14 residues. In germline, CDR1 is MDHEN, CDR2 SYDVKM. The CDR3 protein is CASGAGGSGNTIYF. The CDR3, as DNA: TGTGCCAGCGGGGCAGGGGGTTCTGGAAACACCATATATTTT.

The V call is TRBV7-2, the J call TRBJ1-5, with D tentatively TRBD1 (5 bases). Trimming removed 3 bases at V and 4 bases at J, with 10 bases between. Germline values: CDR1 SGHTA, CDR2 FQGNSA. The CDR3 has 14 amino acids. The CDR3 DNA sequence: TGTGCCAGCAGCTTCCTCGGGGCGAATCAGCCCCAGCATTTT. Its translation is CASSFLGANQPQHF.

The gene calls are TRBV19 and TRBJ2-7; TRBD1 aligns across 7 bases. V shed 6 bases and J 0 bases; nucleotides not matched to a gene: 5. CDR1 and CDR2 from the germline V gene are LNHDA and SQIVND (reference sequence). The CDR3 length is 14 residues. In nucleotides, the CDR3 is TGTGCCAGTAGGGGGACAGTTAGCTCCTACGAGCAGTACTTC. It encodes CASRGTVSSYEQYF.